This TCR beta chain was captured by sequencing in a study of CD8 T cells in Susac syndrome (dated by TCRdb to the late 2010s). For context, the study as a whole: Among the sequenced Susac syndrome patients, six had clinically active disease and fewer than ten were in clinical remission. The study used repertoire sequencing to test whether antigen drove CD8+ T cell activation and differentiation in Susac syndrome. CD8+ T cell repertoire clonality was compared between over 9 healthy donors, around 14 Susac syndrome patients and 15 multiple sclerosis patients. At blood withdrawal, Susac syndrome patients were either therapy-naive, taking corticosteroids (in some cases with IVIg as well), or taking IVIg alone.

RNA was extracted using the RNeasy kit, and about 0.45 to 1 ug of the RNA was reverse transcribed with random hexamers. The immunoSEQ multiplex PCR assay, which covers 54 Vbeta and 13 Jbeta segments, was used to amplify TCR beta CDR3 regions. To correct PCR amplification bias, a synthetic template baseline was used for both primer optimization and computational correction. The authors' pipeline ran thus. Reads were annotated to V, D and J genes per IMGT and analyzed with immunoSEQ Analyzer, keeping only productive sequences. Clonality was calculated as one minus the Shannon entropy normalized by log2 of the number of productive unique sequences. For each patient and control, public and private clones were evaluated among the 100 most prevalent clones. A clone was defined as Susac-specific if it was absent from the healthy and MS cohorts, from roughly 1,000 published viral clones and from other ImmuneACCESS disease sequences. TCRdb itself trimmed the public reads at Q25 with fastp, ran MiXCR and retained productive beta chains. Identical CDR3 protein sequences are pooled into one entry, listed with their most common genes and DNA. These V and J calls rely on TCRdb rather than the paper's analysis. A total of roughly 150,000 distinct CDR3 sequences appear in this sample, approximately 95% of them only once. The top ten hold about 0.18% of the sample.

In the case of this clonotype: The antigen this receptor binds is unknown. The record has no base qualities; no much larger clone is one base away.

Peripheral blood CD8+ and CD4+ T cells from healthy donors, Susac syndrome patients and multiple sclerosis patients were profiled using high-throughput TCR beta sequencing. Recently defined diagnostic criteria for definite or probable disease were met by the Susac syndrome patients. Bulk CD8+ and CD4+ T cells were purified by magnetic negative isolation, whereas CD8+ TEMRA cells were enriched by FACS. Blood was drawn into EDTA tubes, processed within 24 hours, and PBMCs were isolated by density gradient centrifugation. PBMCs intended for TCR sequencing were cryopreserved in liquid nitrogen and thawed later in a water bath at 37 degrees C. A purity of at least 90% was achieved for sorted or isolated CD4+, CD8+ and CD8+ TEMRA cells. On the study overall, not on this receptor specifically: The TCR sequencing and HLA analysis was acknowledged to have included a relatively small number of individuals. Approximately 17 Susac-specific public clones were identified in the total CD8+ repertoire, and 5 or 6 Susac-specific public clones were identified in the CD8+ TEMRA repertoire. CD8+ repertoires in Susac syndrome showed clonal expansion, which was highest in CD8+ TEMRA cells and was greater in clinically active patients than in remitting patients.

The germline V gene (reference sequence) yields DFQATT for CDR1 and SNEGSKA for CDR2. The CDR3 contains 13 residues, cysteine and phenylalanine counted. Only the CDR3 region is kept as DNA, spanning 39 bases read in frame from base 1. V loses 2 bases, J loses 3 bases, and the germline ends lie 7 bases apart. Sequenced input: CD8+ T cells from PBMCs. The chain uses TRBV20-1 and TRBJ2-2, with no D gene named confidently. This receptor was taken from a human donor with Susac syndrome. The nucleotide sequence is TGCAGTGCTAGAAGGCAGTACACCGGGGAGCTGTTTTTT. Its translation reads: CSARRQYTGELFF.